This TCR beta chain was recovered during a study of blood T cell repertoires in COVID-19. The sample holds one count of this clone. The method was immunoSEQ multiplex PCR; TCRdb's version includes in-frame clones alone and lacks a portion of them. The repertoire holds about 56,000 clones, with about 90% as singletons. Sample: peripheral blood. This receptor was taken from a human donor in a cohort sampled during active COVID-19.

The DNA for the CDR3 is TGTGCCAGCAGCTTGGTTCGCGGCCCCAGCCGGGGGGAAGCTTTCTTT. Residues: CASSLVRGPSRGEAFF. The chain joins TRBV5-8 to TRBJ1-1; tentatively, D is TRBD1 (5 bases). The CDR3 sequence is 16 residues long. Germline V lookup: CDR1 SGHTS, CDR2 YDEGEE. V dropped 0 bases and J dropped 8 bases, with 20 bases sitting between them.